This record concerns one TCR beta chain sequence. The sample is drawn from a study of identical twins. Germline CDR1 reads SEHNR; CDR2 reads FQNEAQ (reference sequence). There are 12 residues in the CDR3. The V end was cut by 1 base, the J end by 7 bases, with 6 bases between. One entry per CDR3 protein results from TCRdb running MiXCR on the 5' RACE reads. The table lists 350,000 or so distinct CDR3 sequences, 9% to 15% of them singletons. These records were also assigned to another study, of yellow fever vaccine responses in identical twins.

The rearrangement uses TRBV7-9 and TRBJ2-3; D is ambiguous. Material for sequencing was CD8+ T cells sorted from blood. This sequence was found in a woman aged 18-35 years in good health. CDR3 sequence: CASSLDFNTQYF. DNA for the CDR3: TGTGCCAGCAGCTTAGACTTCAATACGCAGTATTTT.